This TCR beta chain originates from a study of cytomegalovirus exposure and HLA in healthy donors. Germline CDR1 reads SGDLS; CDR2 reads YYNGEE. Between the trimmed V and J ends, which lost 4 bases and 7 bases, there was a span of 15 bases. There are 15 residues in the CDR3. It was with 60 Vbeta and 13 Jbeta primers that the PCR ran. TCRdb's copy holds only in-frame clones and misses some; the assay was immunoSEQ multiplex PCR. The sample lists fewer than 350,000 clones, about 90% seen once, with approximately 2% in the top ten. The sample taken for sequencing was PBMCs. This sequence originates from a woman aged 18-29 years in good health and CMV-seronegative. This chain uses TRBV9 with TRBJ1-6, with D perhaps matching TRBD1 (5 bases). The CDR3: CASSPRDGLNSPLHF. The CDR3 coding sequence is TGTGCCAGCAGCCCCCGGGACGGACTAAATTCACCCCTCCACTTT.